A single count supports the clone carrying this T cell receptor beta chain. The data were obtained in a study of blood T cell repertoires in COVID-19. Study summary: Samples taken during acute and convalescent COVID-19 were collected in the United States, Italy and Spain. PBMCs, B-cell-depleted T cells, or T cells were the source of the cDNA or gDNA that made up the material.

Repertoires were generated with immunoSEQ multiplex PCR, while TCRdb's copy carries only in-frame clones and drops some. This table has 310,000 or so clones, nearly 90% appearing once. The clonotype comes from a woman aged 18-35 years with acute COVID-19. The sample consisted of PBMCs or T cells enriched from blood (not recorded which).

CDR3 sequence (DNA): TGTGCCAGCAGCTTAGGGACCGGGACTAGCGGGAGTAAGTACTTC. Translation gives CASSLGTGTSGSKYF. The chain uses TRBV7-2 and TRBJ2-7; TRBD2 matches 14 bases. In germline, CDR1 is SGHTA, CDR2 FQGNSA. The CDR3 has 15 amino acids. J was trimmed by 11 bases and V by 1 base; bases with no gene match: 7.